This TCR beta chain appears in the sequencing data of a study of vaccination and CD4 T cells after COVID-19. The Oncomine TCR Beta short-read assay was applied to DNA of cultured CD4+ T cells. TCRdb re-called the PCR reads with MiXCR, one entry per CDR3 protein. The sample lists about 10,000 distinct CDR3 sequences, about 48% occurring once. Specified treatment: roughly 11-day PBMC culture with coronavirus spike peptide pools or control peptides (ViraFEST assay). Expansion of antigen-specific T cells with peptide pools by ViraFEST preceded sequencing of TCRs. Judged by abundance, this clonotype is medium-sized. Its antigen is currently unknown. The germline V gene has CDR1 SGHNT and CDR2 YENEEA. V was clipped by 1 base and J by 3 bases, with 3 bases between them. This CDR3 has 12 amino acids.

V usage is TRBV11-3 and J usage is TRBJ2-5, with D unresolved. The sequence was obtained from a human donor who had recovered from COVID-19. Sequencing input: CD4+ T cells from blood, cultured in vitro. This CDR3 reads CASSLGEETQYF. CDR3 nucleotide sequence: TGTGCCAGCAGCTTAGGTGAAGAGACCCAGTACTTC.